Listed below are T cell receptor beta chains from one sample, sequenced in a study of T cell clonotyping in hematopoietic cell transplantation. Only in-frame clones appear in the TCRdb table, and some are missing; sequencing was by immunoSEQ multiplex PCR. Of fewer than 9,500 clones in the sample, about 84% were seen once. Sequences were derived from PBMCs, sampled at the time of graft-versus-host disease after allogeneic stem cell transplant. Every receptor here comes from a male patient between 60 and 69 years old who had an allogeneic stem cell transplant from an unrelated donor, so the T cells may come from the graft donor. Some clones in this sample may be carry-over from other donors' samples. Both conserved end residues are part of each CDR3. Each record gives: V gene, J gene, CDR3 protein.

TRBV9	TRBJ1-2	CASSTSVGLSYTF
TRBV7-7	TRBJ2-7	CASSLGTGDEEQYF
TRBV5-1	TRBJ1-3	CASSRDGTDSGNTIYF
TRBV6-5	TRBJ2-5	CASSYSASQETQYF
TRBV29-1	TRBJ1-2	CSVAVGGAGYTF
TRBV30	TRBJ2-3	CALDLAGVDTQYF
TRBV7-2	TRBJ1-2	CASSLVGGANYGYTF
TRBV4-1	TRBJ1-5	CASNLDGHSNQPQHF
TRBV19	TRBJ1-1	CASSIVSQRAFF
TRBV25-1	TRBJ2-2	CASSESPGQGAGELFF
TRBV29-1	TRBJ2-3	CSVRQGHTQYF
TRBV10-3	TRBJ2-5	CAIARDRGPEETQYF
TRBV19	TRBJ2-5	CASSIGTQETQYF
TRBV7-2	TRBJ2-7	CASSKTYEQYF